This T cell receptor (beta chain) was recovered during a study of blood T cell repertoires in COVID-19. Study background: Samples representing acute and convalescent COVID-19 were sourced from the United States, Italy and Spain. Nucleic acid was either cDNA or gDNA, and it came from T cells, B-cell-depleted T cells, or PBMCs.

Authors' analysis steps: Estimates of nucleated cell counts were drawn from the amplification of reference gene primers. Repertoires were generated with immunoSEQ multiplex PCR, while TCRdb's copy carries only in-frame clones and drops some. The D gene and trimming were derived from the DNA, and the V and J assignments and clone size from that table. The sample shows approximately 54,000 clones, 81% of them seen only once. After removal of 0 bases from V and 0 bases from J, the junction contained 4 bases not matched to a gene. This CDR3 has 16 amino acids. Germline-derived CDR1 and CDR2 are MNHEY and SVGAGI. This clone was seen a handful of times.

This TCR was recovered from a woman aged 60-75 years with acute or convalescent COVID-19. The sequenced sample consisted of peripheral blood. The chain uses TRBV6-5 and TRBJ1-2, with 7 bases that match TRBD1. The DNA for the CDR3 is TGTGCCAGCAGTTACTCCGGGACAGTAGCTAACTATGGCTACACCTTC. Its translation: CASSYSGTVANYGYTF.